Each of the 9 T cell receptor beta chains below was sequenced from the same sample in a study of control samples from healthy donors and cancer patients. Sequencing was performed with immunoSEQ multiplex PCR; in TCRdb, only in-frame clones are kept and a portion is missing. The sample holds 60,000 to 95,000 clones; roughly 84% are singletons and the top ten take about 15%. Material for sequencing was blood. The receptor source for this set is a man aged 50 to 59 in good health.

The chain joins TRBV12-3 or TRBV12-4 to TRBJ1-2, with D maybe TRBD1 (5 bases). The CDR3 has 12 residues. V lost 0 bases to trimming and J lost 8 bases, with 7 bases between them. The CDR3 sequence is CASSLARGGYTF. In DNA form, the CDR3 reads TGTGCCAGCAGTTTAGCCCGGGGGGGCTACACCTTC.

The V and J genes are TRBV3-1 (or the pseudogene TRBV3-2) and TRBJ2-3, with D possibly being TRBD1 (5 bases). V shed 1 base and J shed 4 bases, with 12 bases lying between them. The germline gives CDR1 LGHDT, CDR2 YNNKEL (reference sequence). The CDR3 sequence is 15 residues long. The CDR3 coding sequence is TGTGCCAGCAGCCAAGTTAGGGGCCGGCCAGATACGCAGTATTTT. Amino acids: CASSQVRGRPDTQYF.

The chain has TRBV7-2 and TRBJ1-1; 7 nucleotides line up with TRBD1. The germline V gene has CDR1 SGHTA and CDR2 FQGNSA. V shed 2 bases, J shed 3 bases, and the junction held 9 bases outside the gene matches. The CDR3 length is 16 residues. The CDR3 protein is CASSLTSGTAYTEAFF. The CDR3 bases are TGTGCCAGCAGCTTAACCTCCGGGACAGCATACACTGAAGCTTTCTTT.

This chain joins TRBV30 and TRBJ2-5, with D perhaps matching TRBD1 or TRBD2 (5 bases each). Trimming removed 5 bases from V and 3 bases from J, with 16 bases in between. This CDR3 has 14 amino acids. The germline CDR1 and CDR2 sequences are GTSNPN and SVGIG (reference sequence). The CDR3 DNA sequence: TGTGCCTGGGGGGTCGGACACGGGAAAGAGACCCAGTACTTC. It encodes CAWGVGHGKETQYF.

The chain recombines TRBV12-3 or TRBV12-4 with TRBJ2-1; possibly TRBD2 for D (6 bases). The ends were cut back, 4 bases at V and 11 bases at J, with 12 bases in the middle. The CDR3 runs to 12 residues. Written as DNA, the CDR3 is TGTGCCAGCAGTTCCGGCGGGACGCAGCAGTTCTTC. Translation gives CASSSGGTQQFF.

This sequence joins TRBV6-5 and TRBJ2-3, with TRBD1 matching over 8 bases. Germline values: CDR1 MNHEY, CDR2 SVGAGI. This CDR3 comprises 13 residues. V gave up 6 bases and J gave up 7 bases; unmatched junction bases: 6. The CDR3 region has the DNA TGTGCCAGCAGCTTGGACAGGGCGAATACGCAGTATTTT. Protein sequence: CASSLDRANTQYF.

The V call is TRBV24-1, the J call TRBJ2-5; 7 bases line up with TRBD1. This CDR3 has 13 amino acids. J lost 4 bases, V lost 4 bases, and 2 bases had no gene match. Germline V lookup: CDR1 KGHDR, CDR2 SFDVKD. In DNA, the CDR3 is TGTGCCACCAGTGACTCAGGGGGAGAGACCCAGTACTTC. This gives the protein CATSDSGGETQYF.

This chain joins TRBV5-6 and TRBJ1-4, with D uncertain. V was trimmed by 3 bases and J by 2 bases, leaving 11 bases between them. The CDR3 is 15 amino acids. Looked up from germline, CDR1 is SGHDT and CDR2 is YYEEEE. The CDR3 reads CASSYPGMTNEKLFF. CDR3 DNA sequence: TGTGCCAGCAGCTATCCGGGGATGACTAATGAAAAACTGTTTTTT.

The chain is built from TRBV6-1 and TRBJ1-6, with D possibly matching TRBD1 (5 bases). Germline-derived CDR1 and CDR2 are MNHNS and SASEGT. Deletions cut 3 bases from V and 4 bases from J, with 13 bases between. This CDR3 is built from 16 residues. This CDR3 reads CASSDRGARYNSPLHF. As DNA, the CDR3 is TGTGCCAGCAGTGATAGAGGGGCTAGGTATAATTCACCCCTCCACTTT.